Given below is one TCR beta chain in context. What antigen it recognizes has not been identified. The sample holds no much larger clone one base away, and base qualities are not on file. The CDR3 has 14 amino acids, counting the end cysteine and phenylalanine. Only CDR3 DNA is held: 42 bases, read in frame from base 1. Deletion took 4 bases off V and 2 bases off J, with a span of 12 bases between the germline ends. Via the germline V gene, CDR1 is SNHLY and CDR2 FYNNEI. In the prospective study, participants were roughly 18 to 95 years old, resided in 25 or so geographic areas of the United States, and were enrolled through a virtual design. In the prospective study, cohorts were assigned on the basis of participant-reported clinical history obtained from a screening survey and a study questionnaire. For ImmuneRACE Cohort 3, a participant was defined as recovered based on two consecutive negative NP/OP PCR tests, clearance by a healthcare professional, or resolution of symptoms. Mobile phlebotomists in the prospective study collected whole blood, serum and a nasopharyngeal or oropharyngeal swab from every participant. Over an approximately two-month period, participants in the prospective study had the option of providing additional blood draws and questionnaires. Before DNA extraction, blood samples from the prospective study were shipped at room temperature or frozen.

The entry originates in a study of blood T cell repertoires in COVID-19 (dated by TCRdb to the early 2020s). As for the study more broadly: Collaborator samples came from the United States, Italy and Spain and covered acute and convalescent phases of COVID-19. HLA class I and class II types, where available, came from metadata supplied by the sample provider rather than from assay-based typing. The sample metadata nearly always contained a de-identified subject ID, COVID-19 status, age in years and sex. Deeply sampled blood TCRbeta repertoires from subjects exposed to, actively infected with, or recovered from COVID-19 were included in the dataset. The repertoires were released in a freely available public database meant as a resource for research on the immune response to SARS-CoV-2. The material from the prospective study consisted of cDNA or gDNA derived from T cells, B-cell-depleted T cells, or PBMCs. The samples were drawn from two sources: the first 160 participants of the ongoing ImmuneRACE study, and over 950 subjects contributed by 6 global collaborators. Summary of the overall study and its limitations: The quantity of clinical and demographic metadata differed by source and by participant and was supplied without curation.

TCRbeta CDR3 regions were amplified from genomic DNA using the immunoSEQ Assay, a bias-controlled multiplex PCR. The source study handled its data this way. Nucleated cell counts per sample were estimated from amplification of reference gene primers within the assay. Sequence reads were collapsed and filtered to measure the absolute abundance of every unique TCRbeta CDR3 rearrangement. For each sample, productive Simpson clonality was calculated as the square root of Simpson's diversity index across productive rearrangements. Drawn from immuneACCESS, this table holds only the in-frame rearrangements with V and J called that TCRdb kept. Clones are partly lost; checked studies trace under half to an unresolved V gene and leave the rest unexplained. D and trimming come from the DNA, and the V and J calls and clone size come from that table. The sample table lists just over 350,000 clones, 87% of them with a count of one. The ten largest clones capture roughly 3% of the sample.

This chain joins TRBV2 to TRBJ2-7; a weak D assignment points to TRBD1 (8 bases agree). The origin of this receptor is a young woman who had recovered from COVID-19. What was sequenced was PBMCs or T cells enriched from blood (not recorded which). The CDR3 protein: CASSVQGGTYEQYF. DNA sequence: TGTGCCAGCAGTGTACAGGGGGGGACCTACGAGCAGTACTTC.